This T cell receptor (beta chain) was captured in a study of molecular identifiers for immune sequencing clone quantification. Whole-study results and caveats: Over 97% of CMV-specific effector molecules, but under 1% of naive ones, were in clones above 20 copies.

This clonotype was seen at least ten times. Its antigen is not known. There are 15 residues in the CDR3. For bulk TCR libraries, previously described methods and listed TCR primers were used. TCRdb passed the PCR reads through MiXCR, listing each CDR3 protein once. The data show around 89,000 distinct CDR3 sequences, under 20% seen once. The V and J genes are TRBV21-1 and TRBJ2-2; TRBD1 is the table's D call, not checked against the DNA. TRBV21-1 is given as a pseudogene. The specimen was naive CD8+ T cells from blood, with Jurkat cell RNA spiked in. The subset here: FACS-sorted CD8+CD4-CCR7+CD45RA+ naive T cells. The receptor comes from a human donor in good health. Some libraries in this study had Jurkat cell RNA spiked in. CDR3 in amino acids: CASSLRDRGYGELFF. The DNA of the CDR3 is TGTGCCAGCAGCCTACGGGACAGGGGGTACGGGGAGCTGTTTTTT.